The T cell receptor beta chain under discussion was sequenced for a study of blood T cell repertoires in COVID-19. Across the study: PBMCs, B-cell-depleted T cells, or T cells were the source of the cDNA or gDNA that made up the material.

The authors' processing: Counts of nucleated cells, estimated from reference gene primer amplification, were obtained. Sequenced by immunoSEQ multiplex PCR; TCRdb stores in-frame clones only, minus some. The DNA gave D and trimming, while V, J and clone size come from that table. The repertoire holds approximately 460,000 clones, 89% seen once, with 0.7% to 1% in the top ten. CDR1 and CDR2 from the germline V gene are MGHRA and YSYEKL. V was cut by 3 bases and J by 0 bases, with 14 bases left in between. The CDR3 runs 16 residues. V and J are TRBV4-1 and TRBJ1-2, with D possibly being TRBD1 (5 bases). The sequenced sample consisted of peripheral blood. The receptor's source is a man aged 18 to 35 with COVID-19, enrolled during active disease. CDR3 DNA: TGCGCCAGCAGCCAGACCGACAGACCCACTAACTATGGCTACACCTTC. Its translation is CASSQTDRPTNYGYTF.